Reported below is one T cell receptor (beta chain). What it binds is unknown. The CDR3 totals 16 residues. From germline, CDR1 is SGDLS and CDR2 YYNGEE. Trimming cost V 1 base and J 4 bases, with 17 bases left between them. The assay was immunoSEQ multiplex PCR, and TCRdb's table has in-frame clones only and misses some. The sample has about 130,000 clones, 80% to 90% seen once; the top ten hold approximately 8.9%. This entry is derived from a study of identifying expanded T cells in peripheral blood. Notes on the study in general: Technical replicates showed roughly 1.2 changed clones; approximately 2 weeks around 15; four weeks 19.

The TCR was taken from a person between 18 and 70 years old in good health. Source material: blood. The chain combines TRBV9 with TRBJ2-5, with a possible D match to TRBD2 (7 bases). The CDR3 here is CASSVRGATSTETQYF. The CDR3 DNA follows: TGTGCCAGCAGCGTACGGGGGGCTACGTCGACAGAGACCCAGTACTTC.